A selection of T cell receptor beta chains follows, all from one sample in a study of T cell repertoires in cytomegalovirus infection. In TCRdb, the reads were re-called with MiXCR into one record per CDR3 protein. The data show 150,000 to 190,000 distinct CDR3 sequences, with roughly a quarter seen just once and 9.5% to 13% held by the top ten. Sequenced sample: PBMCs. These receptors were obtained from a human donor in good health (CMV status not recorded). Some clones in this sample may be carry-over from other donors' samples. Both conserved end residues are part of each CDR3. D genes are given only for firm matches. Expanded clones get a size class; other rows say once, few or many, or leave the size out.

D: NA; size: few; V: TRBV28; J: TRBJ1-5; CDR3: CASILSDGGNQPQHF; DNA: TGTGCCAGCATCCTCTCGGACGGGGGGAATCAGCCCCAGCATTTT
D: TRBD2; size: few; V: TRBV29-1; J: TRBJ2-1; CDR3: CSGSGGTSNEQFF; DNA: TGCAGCGGCAGCGGGGGGACCTCAAATGAGCAGTTCTTC
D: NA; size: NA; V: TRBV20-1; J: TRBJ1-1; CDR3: CSASRRSGTEAFF; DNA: TGCAGTGCTAGCCGGCGGTCGGGCACTGAAGCTTTCTTT
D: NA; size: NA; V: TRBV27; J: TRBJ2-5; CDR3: CDSSPYWGAQEETQYF; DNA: TGTGACAGCAGTCCCTACTGGGGGGCCCAGGAAGAGACCCAGTACTTC
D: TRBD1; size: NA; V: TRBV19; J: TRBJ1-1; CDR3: CASSFDRDTEAFF; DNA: TGTGCCAGTAGTTTTGACAGGGATACTGAAGCTTTCTTT
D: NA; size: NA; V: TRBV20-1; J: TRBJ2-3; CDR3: CSARGSPGNSWVTDTQYF; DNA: TGCAGTGCTAGAGGGAGCCCCGGGAATTCCTGGGTTACAGATACGCAGTATTTT
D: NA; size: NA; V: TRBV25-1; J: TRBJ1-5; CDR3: CASMDDINQPQHF; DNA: TGTGCCAGCATGGACGATATTAATCAGCCCCAGCATTTT
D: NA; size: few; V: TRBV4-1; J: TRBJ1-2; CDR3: CASSQNEGTAAYGYTF; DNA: TGCGCCAGCAGCCAAAACGAGGGTACGGCCGCATATGGCTACACCTTC
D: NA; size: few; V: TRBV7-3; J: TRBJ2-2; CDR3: CASSPTSSNTGELFF; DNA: TGTGCCAGCAGCCCTACTAGTTCCAACACCGGGGAGCTGTTTTTT
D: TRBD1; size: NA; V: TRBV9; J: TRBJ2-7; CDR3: CASSVGTAYSYEQYF; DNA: TGTGCCAGCAGCGTCGGGACAGCCTACTCCTACGAGCAGTACTTC
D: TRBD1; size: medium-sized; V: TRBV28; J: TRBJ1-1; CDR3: CATQGAGYTEAFF; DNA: TGTGCCACGCAGGGGGCCGGTTACACTGAAGCTTTCTTT
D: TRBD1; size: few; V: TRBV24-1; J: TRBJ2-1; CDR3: CATSESGTGVRGEQFF; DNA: TGTGCCACCAGTGAATCCGGGACAGGGGTCCGTGGTGAGCAGTTCTTC
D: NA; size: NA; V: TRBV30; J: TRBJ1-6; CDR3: CAWSVLGPANSPLHF; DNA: TGTGCCTGGAGTGTACTGGGACCGGCTAATTCACCCCTCCACTTT
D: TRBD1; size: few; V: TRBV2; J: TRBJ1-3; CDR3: CASTRTGALSDTIYF; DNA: TGTGCCAGCACGAGGACAGGGGCTCTCTCCGACACCATATATTTT
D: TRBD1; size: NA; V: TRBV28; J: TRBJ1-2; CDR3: CASRGQGLVGYTF; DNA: TGTGCCAGCAGAGGACAGGGTTTAGTCGGCTACACCTTC
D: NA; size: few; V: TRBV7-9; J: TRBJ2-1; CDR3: CASSRPLGSYNEQFF; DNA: TGTGCCAGCAGCCGACCCTTGGGGTCCTACAATGAGCAGTTCTTC
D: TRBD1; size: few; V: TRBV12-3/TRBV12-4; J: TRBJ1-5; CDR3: CASSDRGSNQPQHF; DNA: TGTGCCAGCAGCGACAGGGGAAGCAATCAGCCCCAGCATTTT
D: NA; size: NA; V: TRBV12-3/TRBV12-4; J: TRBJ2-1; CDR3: CASSWLTTYNEQFF; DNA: TGTGCCAGCAGTTGGCTGACAACCTACAATGAGCAGTTCTTC
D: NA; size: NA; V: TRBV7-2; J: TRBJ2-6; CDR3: CASSLGVTSGANVLTF; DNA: TGCGCCAGCAGCCTAGGCGTAACCTCTGGGGCCAACGTCCTGACTTTC
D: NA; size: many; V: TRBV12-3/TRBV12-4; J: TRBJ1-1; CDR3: CASSFQGRTFF; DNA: TGTGCCAGCAGTTTTCAGGGGAGGACTTTCTTT
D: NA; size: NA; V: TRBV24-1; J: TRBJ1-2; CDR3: CATSAGLQGYGYTF; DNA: TGTGCCACCAGTGCTGGCTTACAGGGATATGGCTACACCTTC
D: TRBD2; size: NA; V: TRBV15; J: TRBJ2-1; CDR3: CATSREQGGLAGGPYNEQFF; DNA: TGTGCCACCAGCAGAGAACAGGGAGGACTAGCGGGAGGGCCCTACAATGAGCAGTTCTTC
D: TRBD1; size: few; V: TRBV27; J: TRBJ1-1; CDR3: CASRGRQGRRTEAFF; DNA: TGTGCCAGCAGGGGGCGACAGGGGAGGAGGACTGAAGCTTTCTTT
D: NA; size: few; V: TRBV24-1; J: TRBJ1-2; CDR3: CATSDFLRGGYTF; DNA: TGTGCCACCAGTGATTTCCTCAGGGGTGGCTACACCTTC
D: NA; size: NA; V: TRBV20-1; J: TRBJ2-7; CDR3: CSAILAREAYEQYF; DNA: TGCAGTGCTATATTGGCAAGAGAAGCCTACGAGCAGTACTTC
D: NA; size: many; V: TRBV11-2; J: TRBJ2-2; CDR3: CASSLARVDTGELFF; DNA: TGTGCCAGCAGCTTAGCCAGGGTAGACACCGGGGAGCTGTTTTTT
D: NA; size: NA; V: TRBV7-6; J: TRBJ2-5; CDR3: CASSLASQLQETQYF; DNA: TGTGCCAGCAGCTTAGCGTCCCAGTTACAAGAGACCCAGTACTTC